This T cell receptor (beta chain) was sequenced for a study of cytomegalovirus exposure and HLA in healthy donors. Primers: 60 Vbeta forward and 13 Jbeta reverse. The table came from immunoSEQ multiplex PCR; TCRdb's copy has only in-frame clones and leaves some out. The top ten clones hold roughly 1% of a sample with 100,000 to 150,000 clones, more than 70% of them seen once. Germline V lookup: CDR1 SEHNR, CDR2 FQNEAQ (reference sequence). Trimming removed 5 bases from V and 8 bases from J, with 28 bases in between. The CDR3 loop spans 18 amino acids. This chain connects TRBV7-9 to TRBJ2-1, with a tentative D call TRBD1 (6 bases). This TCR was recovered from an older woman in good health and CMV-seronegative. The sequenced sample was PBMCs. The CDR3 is CASSVPGQAQGRDDEQFF. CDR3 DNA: TGTGCCAGCAGCGTACCGGGACAAGCACAGGGCCGCGACGATGAGCAGTTCTTC.